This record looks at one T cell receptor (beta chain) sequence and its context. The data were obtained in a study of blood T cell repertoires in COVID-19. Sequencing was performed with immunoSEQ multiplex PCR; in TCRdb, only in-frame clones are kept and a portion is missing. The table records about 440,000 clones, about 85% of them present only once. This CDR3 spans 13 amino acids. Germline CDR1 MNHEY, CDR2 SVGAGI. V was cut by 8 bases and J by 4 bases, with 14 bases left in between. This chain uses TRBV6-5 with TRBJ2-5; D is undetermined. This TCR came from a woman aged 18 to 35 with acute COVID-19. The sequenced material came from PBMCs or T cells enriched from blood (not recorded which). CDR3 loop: CASSPGSRETQYF. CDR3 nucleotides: TGTGCCAGCTCACCAGGATCCCGAGAGACCCAGTACTTC.